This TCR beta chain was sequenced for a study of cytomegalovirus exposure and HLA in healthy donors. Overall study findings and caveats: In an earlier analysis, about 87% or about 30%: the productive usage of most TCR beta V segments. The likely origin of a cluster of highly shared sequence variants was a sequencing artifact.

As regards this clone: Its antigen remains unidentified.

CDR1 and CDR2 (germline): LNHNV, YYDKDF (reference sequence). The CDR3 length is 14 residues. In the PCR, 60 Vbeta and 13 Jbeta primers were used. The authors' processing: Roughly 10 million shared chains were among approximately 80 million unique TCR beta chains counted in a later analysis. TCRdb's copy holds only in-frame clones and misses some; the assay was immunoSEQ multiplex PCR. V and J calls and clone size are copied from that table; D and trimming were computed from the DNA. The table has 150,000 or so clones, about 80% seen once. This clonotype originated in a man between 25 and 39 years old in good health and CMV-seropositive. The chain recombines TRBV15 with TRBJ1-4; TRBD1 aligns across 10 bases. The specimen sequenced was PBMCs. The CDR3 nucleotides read TGTGCGACCGCCCCGGACAGGGGGAGGGAAAAACTGTTTTTT. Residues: CATAPDRGREKLFF.